This TCR beta chain came from a study of blood T cell repertoires in COVID-19. Patients of the Seattle cohort, enrolled during active infection, were followed longitudinally. In the original analysis: From reference gene primer amplification, estimates of nucleated cell counts were derived. The method was immunoSEQ multiplex PCR; TCRdb's version includes in-frame clones alone and lacks a portion of them. The D gene and trimming were derived from the DNA, and the V and J assignments and clone size from that table. Of under 300,000 clones in the sample, around 90% are singletons; the top ten hold roughly 0.89%. The germline V gene encodes CDR1 SGHRS and CDR2 YFSETQ. This CDR3 region has 16 residues. V lost 1 base and J lost 1, with 11 bases in between. As to this clone: The same CDR3 can be traced to other DNA sequences in this sample.

The receptor's source is a man between 25 and 39 years old with COVID-19, enrolled during active disease. Material: peripheral blood. The rearrangement joins TRBV5-1 to TRBJ2-2; D may be TRBD1 (5 bases). The CDR3: CASSLQGGENTGELFF. The CDR3 DNA reads as TGCGCCAGCAGCTTGCAGGGTGGCGAGAACACCGGGGAGCTGTTTTTT.